Shown below are 4 T cell receptor beta chains from a single sample sequenced in a study of beta chain features in type 1 diabetes. Every bit of the isolated RNA underwent reverse transcription, so sequencing read expressed TCRB transcripts. Produced via immunoSEQ multiplex PCR; TCRdb's table is partial and in-frame only. The table has about 240,000 clones, about 14% seen once. Study-wide results and limits: People with Type 1 diabetes carried modestly yet significantly shorter TCRB CDR3s in all four CD4+ subsets.

Their antigens remain unidentified. Sequencing input: naive CD4+ T cells from blood. The receptors were sampled from a man aged 30-40 years with type 1 diabetes.

This chain connects TRBV4-1 to TRBJ2-3; TRBD1 agrees at 7 bases. Germline trimming cut 3 bases from V and 10 bases from J; bases unmatched to any gene: 19. CDR3 size: 17 residues. Germline CDR1 MGHRA, CDR2 YSYEKL. This CDR3 is CASSQFHTGATPGAQYF. The CDR3 DNA reads TGCGCCAGCAGCCAGTTCCATACAGGGGCAACACCCGGCGCGCAGTATTTT.

In DNA form, the CDR3 reads TGCGCCAGCAGCTTGACAGGAGACTTAGCCAAAAACATTCAGTACTTC. This translates into CASSLTGDLAKNIQYF. The chain carries TRBV5-1 and TRBJ2-4; tentatively, D is TRBD1 (5 bases). The CDR3 runs 16 residues. Per germline, CDR1 SGHRS and CDR2 YFSETQ. Trimming took off 1 base at V and 0 bases at J, with 11 bases between the two ends. The full variable domain, its missing parts supplied by reference TRBV5-1 and TRBJ2-4, is KAGVTQTPRYLIKTRGQQVTLSCSPISGHRSVSWYQQTPGQGLQFLFEYFSETQRNKGNFPGRFSGRQFSNSRSEMNVSTLELGDSALYLCASSLTGDLAKNIQYFGAGTRLSVL.

A few counts support this clone. The chain uses TRBV5-4 and TRBJ1-2, with D uncertain. Germline CDR1 is SGHNT and CDR2 is YYREEE (reference sequence). CDR3 length: 11 amino acids. The V gene lost 2 bases and the J gene lost 7 bases, with 6 bases spanning the gap. CDR3 loop: CASSFSGGYTF. The CDR3 DNA follows: TGTGCCAGCAGCTTTAGCGGTGGCTACACCTTC. Using reference TRBV5-4 and TRBJ1-2 for the parts outside the CDR3, the full variable domain is ETGVTQSPTHLIKTRGQQVTLRCSSQSGHNTVSWYQQALGQGPQFIFQYYREEENGRGNFPPRFSGLQFPNYSSELNVNALELDDSALYLCASSFSGGYTFGSGTRLTVV.

The V gene is TRBV30, the J gene TRBJ2-5, with D perhaps matching TRBD2 (6 bases). CDR3 length: 13 amino acids. V lost 4 bases and J 1 base, leaving 10 bases between the germline ends. Germline V gene data show CDR1 as GTSNPN and CDR2 as SVGIG (reference sequence). CDR3 DNA sequence: TGTGCCTGGACTCGGGGGATCCAAGAGACCCAGTACTTC. Translating it yields CAWTRGIQETQYF.